This TCR beta chain appears in the sequencing data of a study of T-cell memory formation after mild COVID-19. The 5'RACE method, run with constant-segment primers, produced TCR alpha and TCR beta cDNA libraries (carrying sample barcodes and UMIs). Via MiXCR, TCRdb re-called the 5' RACE reads, giving one row per CDR3 protein. The sample carries around 440,000 distinct CDR3 sequences, approximately 18% recorded once. CDR1 LNHDA and CDR2 SQIVND come from the germline V gene (reference sequence). CDR3 length equals 14 residues. V lost 3 bases to trimming and J lost 1 base, with 9 bases between them. The specimen was PBMCs or a T cell subset sorted from them (not recorded which). The V and J genes are TRBV19 and TRBJ1-1, with unresolved D. The clonotype was recovered from an adult woman who had mild COVID-19 (a few samples of this study predate the infection). Cell type and time point are not known. The CDR3 nucleotides read TGTGCCAGTAGTATGGGCACCCGGAACACTGAAGCTTTCTTT. It specifies CASSMGTRNTEAFF.